The 13 T cell receptor beta chains listed next were all sequenced from one sample in a study of blood T cell repertoires in COVID-19. Libraries were prepared by immunoSEQ multiplex PCR; TCRdb keeps only in-frame clonotypes and omits some of them. The sample shows about 160,000 clones, over 60% of them seen only once. The sequenced sample consisted of peripheral blood. These receptors all come from a man in his sixties with acute or convalescent COVID-19.

The chain carries TRBV19 and TRBJ2-7, with a weak D call TRBD1 (6 bases). The V gene's germline CDR1 is LNHDA and CDR2 SQIVND (reference sequence). This CDR3 is 15 amino acids long. The ends were cut back, 5 bases at V and 0 bases at J, with 14 bases in the middle. The CDR3 sequence is CASSARGRSSYEQYF. CDR3 bases: TGTGCCAGTAGTGCCAGGGGACGTAGCTCCTACGAGCAGTACTTC. Looking up the rest from reference TRBV19 and TRBJ2-7 gives the full variable domain: DGGITQSPKYLFRKEGQNVTLSCEQNLNHDAMYWYRQDPGQGLRLIYYSQIVNDFQKGDIAEGYSVSREKKESFPLTVTSAQKNPTAFYLCASSARGRSSYEQYFGPGTRLTVT.

V gene TRBV15 combines with J gene TRBJ1-2; D remains ambiguous. The CDR3 sequence is 14 residues long. V was cut by 1 base and J by 2 bases, with 8 bases left in between. CDR1 and CDR2 (germline): LNHNV, YYDKDF (reference sequence). The CDR3 DNA sequence: TGTGCCACCAGCAGAGGGGCTCAGAACTATGGCTACACCTTC. This translates into CATSRGAQNYGYTF.

The chain joins TRBV6-1 to TRBJ1-1, with D uncertain. CDR1 MNHNS and CDR2 SASEGT come from the germline V gene. CDR3 length: 16 amino acids. With 4 bases removed from V and 0 bases from J, the gap between germline ends came to 15 bases. The CDR3 coding sequence is TGTGCCAGCAGTGGGGAGGGCACAATAATGAACACTGAAGCTTTCTTT. It specifies CASSGEGTIMNTEAFF.

For this clone: Other DNA sequences in this specimen translate into the identical CDR3. The CDR3 DNA reads as TGTGCCTGGAGTGTGGGACAGTACGAGCAGTACTTC. Translation: CAWSVGQYEQYF. The J gene is TRBJ2-7, the V gene TRBV30, with 7 bases matching TRBD1. Germline assignment: CDR1 GTSNPN and CDR2 SVGIG (reference sequence). The CDR3 loop spans 12 amino acids. V lost 0 bases to trimming and J lost 4 bases; unmatched junction nucleotides: 0.

This clone occurred many times. The rearrangement links TRBV5-6 to TRBJ1-5; D is uncertain. The germline gives CDR1 SGHDT, CDR2 YYEEEE. The V gene lost 0 bases and the J gene lost 5 bases, with 12 bases spanning the gap. This CDR3 spans 15 amino acids. Here the CDR3 reads CASSLAAGWDQPQHF. The CDR3 DNA is TGTGCCAGCAGCTTGGCGGCAGGTTGGGATCAGCCCCAGCATTTT.

This chain connects TRBV5-1 to TRBJ1-1; D is possibly TRBD1 (6 bases). V lost 0 bases, J lost 3 bases, and 15 bases lay in between. Germline CDR1 and CDR2: SGHRS and YFSETQ. The CDR3 runs to 16 residues. The CDR3 sequence is CASSLGVQGLDTEAFF. CDR3 coding DNA: TGCGCCAGCAGCTTGGGGGTACAGGGCTTGGACACTGAAGCTTTCTTT.

V is TRBV24-1 and J is TRBJ2-5, with D perhaps matching TRBD1 (5 bases). V lost 6 bases and J lost 4, with 8 bases in between. Germline V gene data show CDR1 as KGHDR and CDR2 as SFDVKD. The CDR3 length is 12 residues. Here the CDR3 reads CATSPGSETQYF. The DNA of the CDR3 is TGTGCCACCAGTCCAGGGTCAGAGACCCAGTACTTC.

V is TRBV7-2 and J is TRBJ2-1; 11 positions agree with TRBD2. CDR1 and CDR2 from the germline V gene are SGHTA and FQGNSA. The CDR3 runs to 15 residues. J lost 8 bases, V lost 4 bases, and 7 bases had no gene match. The CDR3 bases are TGTGCCAGCAGCTCCGGGACTAGCGGTTCATATGAGCAGTTCTTC. Its protein is CASSSGTSGSYEQFF.

The J gene is TRBJ1-1, the V gene TRBV3-1 (or the pseudogene TRBV3-2); D is perhaps TRBD1 (6 bases). The germline gives CDR1 LGHDT, CDR2 YNNKEL (reference sequence). This CDR3 comprises 13 residues. V lost 3 bases and J 7 bases, leaving 12 bases between the germline ends. The CDR3 spells CASSHQGNGEAFF. The CDR3 bases are TGTGCCAGCAGCCATCAGGGGAATGGTGAAGCTTTCTTT.

The chain uses TRBV6-5 and TRBJ1-2; D perhaps matches TRBD1 (6 bases). Germline V gene lookup returns CDR1 MNHEY and CDR2 SVGAGI. The CDR3 loop spans 15 amino acids. V was pared by 5 bases and J by 0 bases, with 13 bases between. The CDR3 bases are TGTGCCAGCAGTACCCGGACAGATTCTAACTATGGCTACACCTTC. Its translation is CASSTRTDSNYGYTF.

The chain employs TRBV3-1 (or the pseudogene TRBV3-2) and TRBJ2-1; 7 bases are shared with TRBD1. Germline CDR1 and CDR2: LGHDT and YNNKEL (reference sequence). V shed 4 bases and J 0 bases; nucleotides not matched to a gene: 3. This CDR3 has 15 residues. The CDR3 sequence: CASSRTGSSYNEQFF. CDR3 DNA: TGTGCCAGCAGCCGGACAGGAAGCTCCTACAATGAGCAGTTCTTC.

V usage is TRBV7-3 and J usage is TRBJ2-1; D call uncertain. This CDR3 is 13 amino acids long. The ends were cut back, 2 bases at V and 9 bases at J, with 11 bases in the middle. From germline, CDR1 is SGHTA and CDR2 FQGTGA. CDR3 bases: TGTGCCAGCAGCTTAGAGGCTGTAGGTGAGCAGTTCTTC. Protein sequence: CASSLEAVGEQFF.

The gene calls are TRBV18 and TRBJ1-2, with 10 bases lining up with TRBD1. CDR1 and CDR2 from the germline V gene are KGHSH and LQKENI. The J segment lost 3 bases and the V segment lost 2 bases, leaving 6 bases of the junction unmatched. This CDR3 spans 16 amino acids. The CDR3 sequence: CASSPSTGGADYGYTF. CDR3 nucleotides: TGTGCCAGCTCACCATCGACAGGGGGCGCGGACTATGGCTACACCTTC.